These 3 T cell receptor beta chains share one sample of origin, sequenced in a study of blood T cell repertoires in COVID-19. The repertoire was sequenced with immunoSEQ multiplex PCR; TCRdb's copy has only in-frame clones and lacks some. The sample has tens of thousands of clones, 60% to 85% seen once. The specimen was peripheral blood. The receptor source for this set is a human donor in a cohort sampled during active COVID-19.

Points on this clone: The same CDR3 arises from other DNA sequences in this sample as well. The chain combines TRBV30 with TRBJ2-7; a possible D gene is TRBD2 (5 bases). V lost 0 bases and J 3 bases, leaving 9 bases between the germline ends. This CDR3 region has 13 residues. Germline V gene lookup returns CDR1 GTSNPN and CDR2 SVGIG (reference sequence). Written as DNA, the CDR3 is TGTGCCTGGAGTGTCGGCCGGGGCTACGAGCAGTACTTC. This encodes CAWSVGRGYEQYF.

With respect to this clone: No DNA is shown, since the ends of the CDR3 on it are uncertain; the CDR3 is the one TCRdb lists. This chain uses TRBV19 with TRBJ1-6. Germline assignment: CDR1 LNHDA and CDR2 SQIVND (reference sequence). The CDR3 numbers 15 amino acids, ends counted. CDR3 sequence: CASTSGGVNNSPLHF.

The chain has TRBV6-5 and TRBJ2-1; 9 bases align to TRBD2. The CDR3 covers 16 residues. The J segment lost 8 bases and the V segment lost 4 bases, leaving 12 bases of the junction unmatched. Per germline, CDR1 MNHEY and CDR2 SVGAGI. Here the CDR3 reads CASSFLAGADRHEQFF. The CDR3 nucleotides are TGTGCCAGCAGTTTCTTAGCGGGAGCGGATCGGCATGAGCAGTTCTTC.